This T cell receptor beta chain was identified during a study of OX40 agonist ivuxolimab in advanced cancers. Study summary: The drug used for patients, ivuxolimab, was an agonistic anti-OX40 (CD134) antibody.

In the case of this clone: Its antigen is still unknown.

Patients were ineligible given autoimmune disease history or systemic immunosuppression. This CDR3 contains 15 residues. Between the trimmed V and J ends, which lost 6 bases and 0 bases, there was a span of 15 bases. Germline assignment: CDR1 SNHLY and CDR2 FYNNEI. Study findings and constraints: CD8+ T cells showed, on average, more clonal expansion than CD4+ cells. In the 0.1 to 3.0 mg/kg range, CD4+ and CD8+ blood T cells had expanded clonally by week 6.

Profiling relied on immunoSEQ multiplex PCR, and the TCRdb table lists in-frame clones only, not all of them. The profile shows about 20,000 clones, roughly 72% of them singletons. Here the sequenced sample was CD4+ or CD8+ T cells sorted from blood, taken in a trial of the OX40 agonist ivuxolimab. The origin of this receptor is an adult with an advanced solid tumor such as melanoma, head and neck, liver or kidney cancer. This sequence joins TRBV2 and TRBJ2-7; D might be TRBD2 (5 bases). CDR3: CASSKGRGTSYEQYF. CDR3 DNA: TGTGCCAGCAGCAAAGGCCGGGGTACCTCCTACGAGCAGTACTTC.